This TCR beta chain was documented in a study of cytomegalovirus exposure and HLA in healthy donors. V was pared by 5 bases and J by 7 bases, with 23 bases between. The CDR3 runs 16 residues. Germline V gene data show CDR1 as SEHNR and CDR2 as FQNEAQ (reference sequence). Study conclusions and caveats: TCR beta sequences reportedly predicted most subjects' HLA-A and HLA-B alleles accurately. Cytomegalovirus-associated status was assigned to some 160 TCR beta chains.

For this clone: Its antigen is still unknown.

A multiplex PCR was run with 60 Vbeta primers and 13 Jbeta primers. In the source study's methods: Later analysis identified 80 million to 90 million unique TCR beta chains, some 10 million shared. Assay: immunoSEQ multiplex PCR; the TCRdb copy retains only in-frame clones and omits some. V, J and clone size are taken as reported in that table, and D and trimming were inferred from the DNA itself. The sample consists of approximately 180,000 clones, more than 70% of them appearing once. The sequence was obtained from a woman aged 40-49 years in good health and CMV-seronegative. Sequences were obtained from PBMCs. This chain uses TRBV7-9 with TRBJ1-2; D is undetermined. The CDR3 sequence is CASSPWTGEFGSGYTF. In nucleotides, the CDR3 is TGTGCCAGCAGCCCCTGGACGGGAGAGTTTGGGAGTGGCTACACCTTC.